This TCR beta chain was identified in a study of blood T cell repertoires in COVID-19. Whole-study context: COVID-19 samples, acute and convalescent, were from the United States, Italy and Spain. From T cells, B-cell-depleted T cells, or PBMCs came the material, which was cDNA or gDNA.

Seattle researchers signed up patients amid active infection and tracked them longitudinally. In this sample, this clone turned up once. This CDR3 contains 14 residues. V lost 3 bases, J lost 10 bases, and 13 bases lay in between. CDR1 LGHDT and CDR2 YNNKEL come from the germline V gene (reference sequence). Sequenced by immunoSEQ multiplex PCR; TCRdb stores in-frame clones only, minus some. The sample lists 150,000 to 200,000 clones, about 81% occurring once. The gene calls are TRBV3-1 (or the pseudogene TRBV3-2) and TRBJ1-6; D might be TRBD1 (6 bases). The sample was peripheral blood. The receptor's source is an elderly woman with COVID-19, enrolled during active disease. CDR3 loop: CASSQGAYRSPLHF. CDR3 in DNA: TGTGCCAGCAGCCAGGGGGCTTATAGATCACCCCTCCACTTT.